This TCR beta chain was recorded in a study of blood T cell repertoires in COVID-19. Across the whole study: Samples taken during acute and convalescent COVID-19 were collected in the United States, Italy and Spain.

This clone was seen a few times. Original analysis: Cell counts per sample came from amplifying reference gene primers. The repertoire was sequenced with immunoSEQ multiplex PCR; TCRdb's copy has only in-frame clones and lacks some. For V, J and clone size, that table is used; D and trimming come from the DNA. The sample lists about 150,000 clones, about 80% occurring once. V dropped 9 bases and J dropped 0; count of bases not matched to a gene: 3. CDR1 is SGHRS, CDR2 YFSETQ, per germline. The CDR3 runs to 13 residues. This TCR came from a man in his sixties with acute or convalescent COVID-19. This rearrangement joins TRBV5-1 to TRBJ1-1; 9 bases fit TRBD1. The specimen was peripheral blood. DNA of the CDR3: TGCGCCACCACAGGGGGCATGAACACTGAAGCTTTCTTT. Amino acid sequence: CATTGGMNTEAFF. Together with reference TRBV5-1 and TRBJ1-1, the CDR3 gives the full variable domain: KAGVTQTPRYLIKTRGQQVTLSCSPISGHRSVSWYQQTPGQGLQFLFEYFSETQRNKGNFPGRFSGRQFSNSRSEMNVSTLELGDSALYLCATTGGMNTEAFFGQGTRLTVV.